This TCR beta chain was recorded in a study of cytomegalovirus exposure and HLA in healthy donors (dated by TCRdb to the late 2010s). The study in broad terms: An earlier analysis of roughly 500 of the donors reported approximately 290 Gb of sequence data and around 120 million unique TCR beta sequences from roughly 200 million T cells. Rather than using new phenotypic data, the later analysis identified candidate immune exposures from TCR beta sequences and from how often those sequences occurred across donors. Along with the roughly 700-subject first cohort, a separate validation cohort of over a hundred different subjects was used. Among some 410 genotyped donors of the cohort, an average of roughly 240,000 unique TCR beta nucleotide sequences were sequenced per donor, 15% to 20% of them non-productive. Donor age, sex, ethnicity and CMV serostatus were collected together with the repertoire data. The aim of the study was to test whether cataloging public T cell receptors could identify signatures of past pathogen exposure. Genome-wide SNP genotypes for about 55% of the roughly 670 donors were used in a later genetic analysis, which treated that subset as a discovery cohort. Typing coverage differed by locus: A, B, C, DRB1 and DQB1 were typed in about 629-630 donors, DQA1 in approximately 520, DPA1 in over 600, and DPB1 in 472. To study patterns of TCR occurrence, a later analysis re-analyzed previously published TCR beta repertoires from hundreds of donors and added high-resolution HLA genotyping. Among the roughly 390 genotyped donors, 75% to 90% belonged to the genetic ancestry cluster associated with self-reported Caucasian donors. In an earlier analysis of 500 to 650 of the donors, high-throughput TCR beta sequencing was used to judge whether each TCR beta V gene segment behaved as functional or pseudogenic. Both class I and class II loci were covered by HLA typing, at four-digit resolution. High-throughput TCR immunosequencing, statistical association of individual TCRs with disease status, and machine learning were combined to predict cytomegalovirus infection status. The study profiled the T cell repertoires of 500 to 800 subjects by immunosequencing and related them to cytomegalovirus serostatus. An early release covering some 640 HLA-typed donors comprised about 300 gigabases of sequencing data and approximately 85 million unique TCR sequences. Five DR-DQ haplotypes were treated as single units for association and clustering because of strong linkage in the cohort. Every repertoire in the discovery cohort had been generated on one and the same sequencing platform.

The cohort comprised under 700 healthy bone marrow donors. Cohort members were all nominally healthy when sampled, although unrecorded immune exposures were likely present. The donor was CMV seronegative and belonged to the group of over 350 seronegative cohort members. A peripheral blood sample was collected from each donor, and TCR beta sequencing was performed on peripheral blood mononuclear cells. The Qiagen DNeasy Blood Extraction Kit was used to extract genomic DNA from the blood cell samples. The library came from the immunoSEQ multiplex PCR assay. For the multiplex PCR, a mixture combining 60 forward primers for TCR Vbeta segments and 13 reverse primers for TCR Jbeta segments was used. The CDR3 region of rearranged TCR beta genes was amplified from genomic DNA with a multiplex PCR assay. Amplified TCR beta libraries were sequenced as 87-base-pair reads on the Illumina HiSeq System. For the original study's pipeline: In a later analysis, around 80 million unique TCR beta chains were counted across the approximately 620 repertoires, and roughly 11 million of these chains were shared by at least two donors. To remove PCR and sequencing errors, raw reads were error-corrected and collapsed into unique sequences using a nearest-neighbor algorithm that merged closely related sequences. To assign V, D and J gene segments, CDR3 sequences were aligned to IMGT reference sequences. For a sequence to be retained, a match of at least six nucleotides was required to both a V gene segment and a J gene segment. Rearrangements were classified as productive when the CDR3 lacked stop codons and remained in frame with V and J, and all other rearrangements were classified as non-productive. Following IMGT convention, CDR3 was defined as the stretch from the second conserved V-encoded cysteine to the conserved J-encoded phenylalanine. Sequences without an unambiguous match to a single V gene segment were excluded from the earlier analysis of approximately 600 of the donors. An earlier analysis of over 450 of the donors classified V segments as functional when productive rearrangements were above 56.7% and as segregating when the standard deviation between donors was above 5%. A statistical classification framework was built to diagnose cytomegalovirus status from the catalog of TCR beta chain sequences. In a later analysis, V and J genes were assigned by comparing TCR nucleotide sequences against IMGT/GENE-DB human TR gene sequences. The TCRdist pipeline was used in a later analysis to assign CDR3 sequences and most-parsimonious VDJ recombination scenarios. In a later analysis, every TCR beta chain was defined by the combination of its CDR3 amino acid sequence and its V-gene family, and reads without a unique V-gene family were dropped. As a way to deal with suspected cross-contamination and a sequencing artifact, a later analysis dropped hundreds of nucleotide sequences that were highly shared and had low generation probability. For each public chain, a later analysis derived a clonal expansion index from normalized ranks of inferred template counts within each repertoire. A later analysis computed generation probabilities with a VDJ recombination model fitted to out-of-frame rearrangements, and checked the results against IGoR. In a later analysis, hypergeometric tests were used to score TCR-TCR, TCR-HLA and TCR-CMV co-occurrence, with a repertoire-size bias correction applied to TCR pairs. A later analysis estimated false discovery rates by permuting HLA or CMV assignments 20 times. A later analysis grouped co-occurring TCRs with DBSCAN, adding TCRdist sequence similarity when clustering within HLA-allele-positive subsets. Repertoires with fewer than 30,000 or more than 120,000 public chains, plus five repertoires with anomalous nucleotide sharing, were excluded from co-occurrence clustering. Held by TCRdb, this immuneACCESS table contains in-frame sequences only and omits some clones. Under half of the omission traces to an unresolved V gene where checked; the cause of the rest is unknown. The V and J calls and clone size come from that table; D and trimming were worked out from the DNA. The sample table shows about 150,000 clones, and about four fifths are seen once. The top ten clones comprise over 2.5% of the sample.

On this clone: The specificity of this receptor is unknown. Base-call qualities are not available, and no considerably larger clone is one nucleotide away.

General study outcomes and caveats: Correlated functional status among segregating V segments might reflect linkage disequilibrium, but an unknown experimental factor could not be ruled out. A further reported finding was that TCR beta sequences accurately predicted the HLA-A and HLA-B alleles for most subjects in the first cohort. Strong co-occurrence of HLA alleles, especially DR and DQ, made assigning TCR associations to individual alleles difficult. Immune exposure information for the cohort was limited to CMV serostatus. In a later analysis, TCR association rates were found to vary across HLA loci, with the most associated TCRs seen for DRB1 alleles and the fewest for HLA-C alleles. In a later genetic analysis, a missense DCLRE1C variant was associated with V-gene and J-gene trimming of TCR beta chains, and the association was replicated in an independent cohort. The authors suggested that the approach could potentially be extended to other disease states and immunological phenotypes. The study listed 164 TCR beta chains as associated with cytomegalovirus. In vitro tests confirmed that three of the cytomegalovirus-associated TCR beta chains recognize cytomegalovirus antigens. The earlier analysis of a few hundred of the donors excluded fewer than 20 rarely observed V segments, including chromosome 9 orphons, because counts were too low. The classifier was reported to diagnose cytomegalovirus status with high specificity and sensitivity in both the original and validation cohorts. A group of highly shared sequence variants was considered likely to be a technical artifact of the sequencing pipeline. Most TCR sequences were observed very rarely across donors, whereas some public TCRs were present in many individuals. Roughly uniform sequencing depth across donors was assumed in presence/absence analyses, although this assumption may not hold. HLA typing was unavailable for some donors at each locus, so association tests used only the typed subset. In a later analysis, HLA-associated TCR beta chains were found to be more clonally expanded and to have lower generation probabilities than equally common non-associated chains. This cohort had only TCR beta chains sequenced, and the lack of alpha or paired-chain data limited which features could be detected. In a later analysis, several top co-occurrence clusters were reported to appear linked to parvovirus B19, influenza, CMV and Epstein-Barr virus. According to a later analysis, most CMV-associated TCR beta chains appeared to be HLA-restricted, and the HLA associations seemed to be driven largely by CMV exposure. Compared with the roughly 700-donor mean, donors in an Asian-associated ancestry cluster had fewer N-insertions in productive TCRs, according to a later genetic analysis. In an earlier analysis of some 500 of the donors, most TCR beta V segments appeared in productive rearrangements about 87% or about 30% of the time, broadly matching IMGT annotations. Specific HLA alleles were associated with 18,000 or so TCR beta sequences at a false discovery rate of 0.05 in a later analysis.

The sample consisted of PBMCs. This clonotype was sampled from a man aged 18 to 30 in good health and CMV-seronegative.

The CDR3 reads CASTDRGLSGYTF. The sequenced DNA: TGTGCCAGCACTGACAGGGGGCTGAGTGGCTACACCTTC. This sequence uses TRBV27 and TRBJ1-2; 10 middle bases align to TRBD1. From its cysteine to its phenylalanine, the CDR3 spans 13 amino acids. This entry keeps only the CDR3 DNA: 39 bases, framed from base 1. V is cut back by 7 bases and J by 7 bases, with 6 bases in the junction unmatched. Per the germline V gene (reference sequence), MNHEY is the CDR1 and SMNVEV is the CDR2.